This TCR beta chain was retrieved from a study of cytomegalovirus exposure and HLA in healthy donors. Overall study findings and caveats: Among the sequence variants, a highly shared cluster was likely an artifact of sequencing. While the bulk of TCR sequences proved rare, some public TCRs turned up in many donors.

The donors, nominally healthy at sampling, likely had unrecorded immune exposures. As to this clone: Its target is unknown.

PCR amplification relied on 60 Vbeta primers (plus 13 Jbeta primers). Assay: immunoSEQ multiplex PCR; the TCRdb copy retains only in-frame clones and omits some. Here the sample spans 150,000 to 200,000 clones, 70% to 85% being singletons. The V gene's germline CDR1 is SGHDT and CDR2 YYEEEE. This CDR3 has 16 residues. V dropped 3 bases and J dropped 4; count of bases not matched to a gene: 11. This clonotype was obtained from a middle-aged man in good health and CMV-seropositive. This chain connects TRBV5-6 to TRBJ2-7; 9 bases match TRBD1. Sequenced material: PBMCs. The CDR3 spells CASSSSEGQGPYEQYF. In DNA form, the CDR3 reads TGTGCCAGCAGCTCATCTGAAGGACAGGGGCCATACGAGCAGTACTTC. The variable domain in full, with the rest retrieved from reference TRBV5-6 and TRBJ2-7, is DAGVTQSPTHLIKTRGQQVTLRCSPKSGHDTVSWYQQALGQGPQFIFQYYEEEERQRGNFPDRFSGHQFPNYSSELNVNALLLGDSALYLCASSSSEGQGPYEQYFGPGTRLTVT.